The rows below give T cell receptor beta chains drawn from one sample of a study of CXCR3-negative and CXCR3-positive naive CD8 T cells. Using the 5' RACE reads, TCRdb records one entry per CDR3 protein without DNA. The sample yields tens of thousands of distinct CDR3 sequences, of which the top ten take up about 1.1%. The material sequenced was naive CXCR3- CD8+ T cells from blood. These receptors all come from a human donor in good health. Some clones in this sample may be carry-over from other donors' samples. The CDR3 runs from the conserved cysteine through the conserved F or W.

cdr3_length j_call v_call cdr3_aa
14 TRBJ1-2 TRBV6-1 CASSELGTEYGYTF
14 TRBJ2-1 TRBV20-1 CSAPQRGSYNEQFF
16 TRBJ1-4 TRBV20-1 CSAEGGTGPFGEKLFF
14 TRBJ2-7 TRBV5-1 CASSSGLAGYEQYF
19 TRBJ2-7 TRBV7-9 CASSLPGTGLLGGDYEQYF
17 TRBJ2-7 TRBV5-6 CASSLTQTGGPAYEQYF
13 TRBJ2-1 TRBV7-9 CASSLVLTDEQFF
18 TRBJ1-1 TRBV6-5 CASSYTITRRTGGDGAFF
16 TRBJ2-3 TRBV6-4 CASSDLSGGNTDTQYF
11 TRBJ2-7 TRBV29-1 CSLDRENEQYF
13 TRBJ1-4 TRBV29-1 CSTRQTDSEKLFF
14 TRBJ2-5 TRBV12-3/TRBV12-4 CASSPREKKETQYF
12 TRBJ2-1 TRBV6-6 CASQAGRDEQFF
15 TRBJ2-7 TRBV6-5 CASTPQQGRPYEQYF
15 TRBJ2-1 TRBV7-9 CASSSHSEAYNEQFF
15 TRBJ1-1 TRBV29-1 CSVAIWVLRRTEAFF
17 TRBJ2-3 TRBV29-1 CSVEEWSGGWGTDTQYF
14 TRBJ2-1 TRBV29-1 CSVDLGGGTNEQFF
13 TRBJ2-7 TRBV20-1 CSVPDFRRYEQYF
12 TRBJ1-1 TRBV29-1 CSVTGIETEAFF
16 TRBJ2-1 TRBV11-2 CASSRLGLESYNEQFF
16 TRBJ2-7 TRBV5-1 CASSLAQGPSSYEQYF
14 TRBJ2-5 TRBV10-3 CASSFSGSQETQYF
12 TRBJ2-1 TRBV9 CASRGGGDEQFF
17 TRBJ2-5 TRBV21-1 CASSKARQGRFQETQYF
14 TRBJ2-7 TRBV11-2 CASSLASFSYEQYF
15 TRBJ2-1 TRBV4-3 CASSQVGAAYNEQFF
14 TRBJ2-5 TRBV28 CASAPGQRLETQYF
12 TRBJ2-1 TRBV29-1 CSVEDQLNEQFF
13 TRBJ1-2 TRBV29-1 CSSGPLGHNGYTF
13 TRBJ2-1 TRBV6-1 CASRGSLGDEQFF
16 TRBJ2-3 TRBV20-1 CSARTSGGARVDTQYF
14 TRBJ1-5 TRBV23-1 CASSQKTGNQPQHF
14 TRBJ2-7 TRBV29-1 CSVVVMGRKGEQYF
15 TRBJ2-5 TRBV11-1 CASSFGGTEQETQYF
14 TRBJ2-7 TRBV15 CATSRDQSRREQYF
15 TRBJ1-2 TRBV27 CATYSLGGAPKGYTF
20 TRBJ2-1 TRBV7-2 CASSLSRDSRTSGNYNEQFF
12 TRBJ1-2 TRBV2 CASRGTGFGYTF
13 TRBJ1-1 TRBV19 CASNTGGNTEAFF
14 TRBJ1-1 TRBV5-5 CASRHTALNTEAFF